Below are 32 T cell receptor beta chains sequenced from a single sample in a study of T cells after yellow fever vaccination. In TCRdb, the 5' RACE reads were re-called with MiXCR into one record per CDR3 protein. The sample holds roughly 330,000 distinct CDR3 sequences; about 6.9% are singletons and the top ten take 15% to 20%. Sequencing was performed on PBMCs, taken approximately 47 days after the first yellow fever vaccination. These receptors were obtained from a man between 18 and 29 years old who received the YFV17D yellow fever vaccine.

This rearrangement joins TRBV9 to TRBJ2-3, with a possible D match to TRBD1 (7 bases). Germline V gene lookup returns CDR1 SGDLS and CDR2 YYNGEE. The CDR3 extends over 16 amino acids. The V end was cut by 1 base, the J end by 2 bases, with 14 bases between. CDR3 amino acids: CASSVSEGAFTDTQYF. The CDR3 coding sequence is TGTGCCAGCAGCGTATCGGAGGGGGCGTTCACAGATACGCAGTATTTT.

About this clonotype: Possible read error: a much larger clone is one base away. The chain links TRBV3-1 to TRBJ2-1, with D perhaps TRBD1 or TRBD2 (5 bases each). From germline, CDR1 is LGHDT and CDR2 YNNKEL (reference sequence). This CDR3 is 14 amino acids long. Trimming left V 5 bases short and J 4 bases short, with 12 bases between. CDR3 protein: CASSCRGLYNEQFF. In DNA, the CDR3 is TGTGCCAGCAGCTGCCGGGGCCTATACAATGAGCAGTTCTTC.

This clonotype has ten or more counts. The CDR3 region is CASSLRGPQNIQYF. CDR3 DNA sequence: TGTGCCAGCAGCTTACGGGGGCCCCAAAACATTCAGTACTTC. The chain has TRBV7-9 and TRBJ2-4; D assignment may be TRBD1 or TRBD2 (6 bases each). CDR3 length: 14 amino acids. Germline CDR1 reads SEHNR; CDR2 reads FQNEAQ (reference sequence). V lost 2 bases, J lost 5 bases, and 10 bases lay in between.

This clonotype has a handful of counts. The V and J genes are TRBV29-1 and TRBJ2-5; 7 nucleotides align to TRBD1. The CDR3 contains 13 residues. V gave up 4 bases and J gave up 5 bases; unmatched junction bases: 7. The germline CDR1 and CDR2 sequences are SQVTM and ANQGSEA. The CDR3 nucleotides read TGCAGCGTTGCAGAGGGGGCTTCGGAGACCCAGTACTTC. Translation: CSVAEGASETQYF.

This clonotype has a handful of counts. The rearrangement links TRBV5-1 to TRBJ2-3; unclear D gene. Trimming cost V 2 bases and J 2 bases, with 9 bases left between them. The CDR3 covers 14 residues. Germline values: CDR1 SGHRS, CDR2 YFSETQ. Here the CDR3 reads CASSFHGVTDTQYF. DNA for the CDR3: TGCGCCAGCAGCTTCCACGGCGTCACAGATACGCAGTATTTT.

Only a few counts were recorded for this clonotype. The V call is TRBV6-6, the J call TRBJ2-7; a weak D match, TRBD1 (6 bases). The V end lost 8 bases, the J end lost 3 bases, and 11 bases lay between the germline ends. Germline V lookup: CDR1 MNHNY, CDR2 SVGAGI (reference sequence). This CDR3 is 12 amino acids long. The CDR3 is CASGQGHYEQYF. DNA for the CDR3: TGTGCCAGCGGGCAGGGGCACTACGAGCAGTACTTC.

This clonotype was detected only a few times. CDR3 in amino acids: CASRQATGTTYEQYV. In DNA form, the CDR3 reads TGTGCCAGCAGACAAGCGACAGGGACCACCTACGAGCAGTACGTC. The chain joins TRBV28 to TRBJ2-7; 7 positions match TRBD1. From germline, CDR1 is MDHEN and CDR2 SYDVKM. The CDR3 length is 15 residues. The junction had 10 bases not matched to a gene; V was cut back by 6 bases and J by 2 bases.

The rearrangement joins TRBV5-1 to TRBJ2-3, with 12 bases aligning to TRBD2. V shed 4 bases, J shed 5 bases, and the junction held 8 bases outside the gene matches. There are 16 residues in the CDR3. Germline CDR1 is SGHRS and CDR2 is YFSETQ. This CDR3 reads CASSLPTSGGVDTQYF. The CDR3 DNA reads as TGCGCCAGCAGCCTCCCGACTAGCGGGGGTGTAGATACGCAGTATTTT.

This clonotype has just a few counts. The chain combines TRBV7-2 with TRBJ1-3, with 7 bases that match TRBD1. The V and J ends lost 1 base and 5 bases, in that order; junction bases with no gene match: 2. The CDR3 has 14 amino acids. CDR1 and CDR2 (germline): SGHTA, FQGNSA. The CDR3 reads CASSLDRGRNTIYF. The CDR3 nucleotides read TGTGCCAGCAGCTTAGACAGGGGCCGAAACACCATATATTTT.

This clonotype was counted only a few times. This chain connects TRBV4-1 to TRBJ1-1; 7 nucleotides match TRBD1. The CDR3 sequence is 17 residues long. Germline V CDR1 and CDR2: MGHRA, YSYEKL. V trimming: 4 bases; J trimming: 1 base; junction bases outside the gene matches: 12. CDR3 in amino acids: CASSPRGMTGTNTEAFF. In DNA form, the CDR3 reads TGCGCCAGCAGCCCCCGCGGGATGACAGGGACGAACACTGAAGCTTTCTTT.

The sample holds many counts of this clonotype. In nucleotides, the CDR3 is TGTGCCAGCAGCTCTCAGGGGGCGCGGGGCAATGAGCAGTTCTTC. The encoded protein is CASSSQGARGNEQFF. The chain carries TRBV13 and TRBJ2-1; 8 nucleotides agree with TRBD1. The CDR3 has 15 amino acids. The germline CDR1 and CDR2 sequences are PRHDT and FYEKMQ (reference sequence). V dropped 4 bases and J dropped 6; count of bases not matched to a gene: 8.

This sequence joins TRBV20-1 and TRBJ1-5; D remains unclear. The CDR3 runs 13 residues. In germline, CDR1 is DFQATT, CDR2 SNEGSKA (reference sequence). Trimming left V 5 bases short and J 0 bases short, with 8 bases between. The CDR3 spells CSADTYSNQPQHF. CDR3 in DNA: TGCAGTGCTGACACGTATAGCAATCAGCCCCAGCATTTT.

J is TRBJ2-1 and V is TRBV7-2, with a possible D match to TRBD2 (6 bases). Germline V CDR1 and CDR2: SGHTA, FQGNSA. CDR3 length: 16 amino acids. V was cut by 6 bases and J by 4 bases, with 19 bases left in between. CDR3 nucleotides: TGTGCCAGCAGTGCTAACCTAGCGTCTCCTTACAATGAGCAGTTCTTC. The encoded protein is CASSANLASPYNEQFF.

This clonotype has at least ten counts. The CDR3 sequence is CASSDSGTEEQFF. The CDR3, as DNA: TGTGCCAGCAGTGACTCCGGGACGGAAGAGCAGTTCTTC. This sequence joins TRBV6-4 and TRBJ2-1; D is possibly TRBD1 or TRBD2 (5 bases each). This CDR3 comprises 13 residues. The germline CDR1 and CDR2 sequences are MRHNA and SNTAGT. Trimming cost V 0 bases and J 10 bases, with 10 bases left between them.

This clonotype was picked up a small number of times. The J gene is TRBJ2-3, the V gene TRBV4-3, with D perhaps being TRBD1 or TRBD2 (6 bases each). V gave up 0 bases and J gave up 2 bases, with 12 bases separating them. The germline CDR1 and CDR2 sequences are LGHNA and YSLEER. The CDR3 consists of 16 residues. CDR3 DNA: TGCGCCAGCAGCCAAGATCTACGGGGGCCCACAGATACGCAGTATTTT. This codes for CASSQDLRGPTDTQYF.

CDR3 nucleotide sequence: TGTGCCAGCAGCCCCGGACTAGCGGGGTACACAGATACGCAGTATTTT. Translating gives CASSPGLAGYTDTQYF. The chain has TRBV7-9 and TRBJ2-3, with 12 bases lining up with TRBD2. The germline V gene has CDR1 SEHNR and CDR2 FQNEAQ (reference sequence). There are 16 residues in the CDR3. Germline trimming cut 5 bases from V and 2 bases from J; bases unmatched to any gene: 5.

The V and J genes are TRBV12-3 or TRBV12-4 and TRBJ2-4; tentative D call: TRBD1 (6 bases). The CDR3 is 15 residues long. V lost 3 bases and J lost 0, with 9 bases in between. CDR3 DNA sequence: TGTGCCAGCAGTTTGCAACAGGGAGCCAAAAACATTCAGTACTTC. Residues: CASSLQQGAKNIQYF.

This clonotype was found a few times. The V gene is TRBV4-1, the J gene TRBJ2-3; 11 positions agree with TRBD2. There are 14 residues in the CDR3. Germline V gene lookup returns CDR1 MGHRA and CDR2 YSYEKL. Germline trimming cut 4 bases from V and 4 bases from J; bases unmatched to any gene: 1. This chain's CDR3 is CASSLSGGADTQYF. DNA for the CDR3: TGCGCCAGCAGCCTTAGCGGGGGGGCAGATACGCAGTATTTT.

This clonotype has a handful of counts. The rearrangement joins TRBV6-1 to TRBJ2-4; D is possibly TRBD2 (5 bases). Germline V gives CDR1 MNHNS, CDR2 SASEGT. The CDR3 consists of 15 residues. With 6 bases removed from V and 1 base from J, the gap between germline ends came to 13 bases. The DNA of the CDR3 is TGTGCCAGCAGCCTACGTGGGGAGGCCAAAAACATTCAGTACTTC. It specifies CASSLRGEAKNIQYF.

The chain is built from TRBV7-2 and TRBJ2-5; D possibly corresponds to TRBD2 (6 bases). CDR3 size: 16 residues. Germline V gene sequence: CDR1 SGHTA, CDR2 FQGNSA. Deletions cut 4 bases from V and 3 bases from J, with 18 bases between. CDR3 amino acids: CASSYTGGGQEETQYF. The DNA for the CDR3 is TGTGCCAGCAGCTACACCGGGGGAGGTCAGGAAGAGACCCAGTACTTC.

At least ten counts were recorded for this clonotype. The rearrangement joins TRBV18 to TRBJ2-5, with a possible D match to TRBD1 (6 bases). In germline, CDR1 is KGHSH, CDR2 LQKENI. The CDR3 is 14 residues long. The germline V and J ends were trimmed by 1 base and 4 bases, with 10 bases remaining between them. Here the CDR3 reads CASSPQGVPETQYF. The CDR3 DNA is TGTGCCAGCTCACCACAGGGGGTCCCAGAGACCCAGTACTTC.

This clonotype was detected many times. The chain recombines TRBV7-2 with TRBJ2-2; D gene uncertain. V gave up 1 base and J gave up 4 bases, with 10 bases separating them. The germline gives CDR1 SGHTA, CDR2 FQGNSA. CDR3 size: 15 residues. DNA for the CDR3: TGTGCCAGCAGCTTAGGGCCATACGGCACCGGGGAGCTGTTTTTT. Protein sequence: CASSLGPYGTGELFF.

The table lists this clonotype with a few counts. V usage is TRBV7-3 and J usage is TRBJ2-1; perhaps TRBD1 as D (6 bases). Germline loops: CDR1 SGHTA, CDR2 FQGTGA. The CDR3 extends over 14 amino acids. Trimming took off 6 bases at V and 0 bases at J, with 9 bases between the two ends. The DNA for the CDR3 is TGTGCCAGCAGTCCGACAGGCTCCTACAATGAGCAGTTCTTC. Encoded protein: CASSPTGSYNEQFF.

The chain carries TRBV20-1 and TRBJ1-1; no definite D call. The CDR3 is made up of 14 amino acids. V was clipped by 3 bases and J by 2 bases, with 13 bases between them. CDR1 is DFQATT and CDR2 is SNEGSKA in the germline V gene (reference sequence). The CDR3 reads CSASQSVLNTEAFF. DNA of the CDR3: TGCAGTGCTAGTCAGTCTGTGCTCAACACTGAAGCTTTCTTT.

The chain carries TRBV28 and TRBJ1-3; D is undetermined. V lost 4 bases, J lost 9 bases, and 7 bases lay in between. Looked up from germline, CDR1 is MDHEN and CDR2 is SYDVKM. This CDR3 has 11 residues. CDR3 amino acids: CASSYRSTIYF. As DNA, the CDR3 is TGTGCCAGCAGTTACAGAAGCACCATATATTTT.

V gene TRBV7-2 combines with J gene TRBJ2-7; D is perhaps TRBD1 (6 bases). The CDR3 is made up of 13 amino acids. CDR1 is SGHTA and CDR2 is FQGNSA in the germline V gene. Trimming stripped 5 bases from V and 5 bases from J, with 13 bases between. The CDR3 region has the DNA TGTGCCAGCAGCCCCGGGACATTTCACGAGCAGTACGTC. Its translation: CASSPGTFHEQYV.

The chain combines TRBV5-1 with TRBJ2-1, with 9 bases fitting TRBD2. J was trimmed by 5 bases and V by 7 bases; bases with no gene match: 16. Germline V gene data show CDR1 as SGHRS and CDR2 as YFSETQ. The CDR3 spans 17 residues. The CDR3 coding sequence is TGCGCCAGCCCCGGGACTAGCCGATGGCGGGCTCACAATGAGCAGTTCTTC. This gives the protein CASPGTSRWRAHNEQFF.

This clonotype was seen only a few times. The chain combines TRBV14 with TRBJ2-7; D unresolved. Trimming took 2 bases from V and 1 from J, leaving 9 bases between them. The germline V gene has CDR1 SGHDN and CDR2 FVKESK. CDR3 size: 14 residues. The CDR3 is CASSQKTDSYEQYF. Here the CDR3 DNA reads TGTGCCAGCAGCCAAAAAACGGATTCCTACGAGCAGTACTTC.

This clonotype was recorded a few times. The genes are TRBV7-2 and TRBJ2-3, with D hard to call. The CDR3 loop spans 12 amino acids. Trimming pared 1 base from V and 10 bases from J, leaving 9 bases between. Germline V lookup: CDR1 SGHTA, CDR2 FQGNSA. The CDR3 region is CASSLDRGAQYF. CDR3 bases: TGTGCCAGCAGCTTAGATCGTGGTGCGCAGTATTTT.

This clonotype has only a few counts. The V and J genes are TRBV5-4 and TRBJ2-3; D is possibly TRBD2 (6 bases). The length of the CDR3 is 16 residues. Germline CDR1 reads SGHNT; CDR2 reads YYREEE (reference sequence). The germline V and J ends were trimmed by 3 bases and 2 bases, with 16 bases remaining between them. The CDR3 here is CASSSVLALPTDTQYF. The CDR3 DNA reads as TGTGCCAGCAGCTCGGTCCTAGCGCTACCCACAGATACGCAGTATTTT.

The gene calls are TRBV25-1 and TRBJ2-7, with unresolved D. The V and J ends lost 1 base and 1 base respectively, with 8 bases between them. CDR3 length: 14 residues. CDR1 MGHDK and CDR2 SYGVNS come from the germline V gene. CDR3: CASSESGTSYEQYF. As DNA, the CDR3 is TGTGCCAGCAGTGAATCAGGCACGTCCTACGAGCAGTACTTC.

In its sample, this clonotype was seen many times. The DNA for the CDR3 is TGTGCCAGCAGCTCTGAGGCTAGCTACGAGCAGTACGTC. Encoded protein: CASSSEASYEQYV. The gene calls are TRBV5-4 and TRBJ2-7; D remains ambiguous. Trimming stripped 3 bases from V and 3 bases from J, with 10 bases between. The CDR3 covers 13 residues. From germline, CDR1 is SGHNT and CDR2 YYREEE (reference sequence).